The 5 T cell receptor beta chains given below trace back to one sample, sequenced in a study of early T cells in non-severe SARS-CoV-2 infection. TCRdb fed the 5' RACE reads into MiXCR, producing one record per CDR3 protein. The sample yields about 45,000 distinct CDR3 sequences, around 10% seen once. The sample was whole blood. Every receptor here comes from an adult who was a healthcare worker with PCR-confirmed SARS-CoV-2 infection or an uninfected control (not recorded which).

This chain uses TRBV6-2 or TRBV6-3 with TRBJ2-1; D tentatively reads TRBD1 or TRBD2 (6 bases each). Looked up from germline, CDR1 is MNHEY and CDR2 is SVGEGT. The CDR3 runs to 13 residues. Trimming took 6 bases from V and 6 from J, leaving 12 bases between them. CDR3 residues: CASSVPGANEQFF. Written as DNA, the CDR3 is TGTGCCAGCAGCGTACCGGGGGCCAATGAGCAGTTCTTC.

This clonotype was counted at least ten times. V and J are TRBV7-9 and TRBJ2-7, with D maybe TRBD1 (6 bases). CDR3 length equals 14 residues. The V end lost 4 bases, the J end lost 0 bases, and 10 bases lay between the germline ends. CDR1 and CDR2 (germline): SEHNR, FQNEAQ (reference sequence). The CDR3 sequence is CASSSGTHSYEQYF. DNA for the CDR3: TGTGCCAGCAGCTCCGGGACACACTCCTACGAGCAGTACTTC.

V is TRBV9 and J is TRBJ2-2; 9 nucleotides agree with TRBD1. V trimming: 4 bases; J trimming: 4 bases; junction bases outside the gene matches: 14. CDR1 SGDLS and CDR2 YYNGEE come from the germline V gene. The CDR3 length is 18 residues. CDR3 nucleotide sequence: TGTGCCAGCAGCAAATGGCCGGACAGGGGACTGGGCACCGGGGAGCTGTTTTTT. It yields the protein CASSKWPDRGLGTGELFF.

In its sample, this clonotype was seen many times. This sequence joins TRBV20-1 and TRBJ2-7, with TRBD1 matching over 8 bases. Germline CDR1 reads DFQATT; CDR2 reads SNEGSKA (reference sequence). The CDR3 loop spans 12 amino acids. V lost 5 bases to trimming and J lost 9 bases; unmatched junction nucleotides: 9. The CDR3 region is CSAGVKTGVQYF. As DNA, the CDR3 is TGCAGTGCTGGAGTAAAGACAGGGGTGCAGTACTTC.

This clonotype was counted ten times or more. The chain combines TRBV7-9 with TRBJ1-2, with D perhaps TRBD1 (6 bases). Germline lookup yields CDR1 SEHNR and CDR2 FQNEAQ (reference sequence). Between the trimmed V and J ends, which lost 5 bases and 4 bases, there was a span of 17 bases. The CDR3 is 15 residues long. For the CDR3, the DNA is TGTGCCAGCAGCCGCGAAACCGGGGGCCGCTATGGCTACACCTTC. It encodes CASSRETGGRYGYTF.